The source of this TCR beta chain is a study of identical twins. The cDNA had a unique molecular identifier and a template-switch universal primer site. TCRdb processed the 5' RACE reads anew with MiXCR; each CDR3 protein has one entry. Altogether fewer than 20,000 distinct CDR3 sequences are present, roughly 69% being singletons, with the ten largest covering 5.5% to 7%. The germline V and J ends were trimmed by 4 bases and 3 bases, with 12 bases remaining between them. The length of the CDR3 is 15 residues. Per germline, CDR1 SGHDN and CDR2 FVKESK. The chain carries TRBV14 and TRBJ2-2; D ambiguous. The source material was memory (CD45RO+) T cells sorted from blood. The sequence derives from a woman under 30 in good health. This table probably holds off-target reads from a library built for another chain. The chain's CDR3 is CASSPYPTYTGELFF. DNA for the CDR3: TGTGCCAGCAGCCCTTATCCAACTTACACCGGGGAGCTGTTTTTT.